This TCR beta chain came from a study of blood T cell repertoires in COVID-19. Across the whole study: Spain, Italy and the United States supplied samples that represented acute and convalescent COVID-19.

From germline, CDR1 is SGHDN and CDR2 FVKESK. CDR3 length: 15 residues. V lost 3 bases to trimming and J lost 5 bases, with 11 bases between them. Assay used: immunoSEQ multiplex PCR; TCRdb lists only in-frame clones, some missing. The table shows approximately 250,000 clones, with 70% to 90% occurring only once. Sequenced input: PBMCs or T cells enriched from blood (not recorded which). The chain uses TRBV14 and TRBJ1-6, with D perhaps TRBD1 (5 bases). This sequence was found in a middle-aged woman with acute COVID-19. The DNA of the CDR3 is TGTGCCAGCAGCCATATCCAAGGGGATAATTCACCCCTCCACTTT. It codes for CASSHIQGDNSPLHF.